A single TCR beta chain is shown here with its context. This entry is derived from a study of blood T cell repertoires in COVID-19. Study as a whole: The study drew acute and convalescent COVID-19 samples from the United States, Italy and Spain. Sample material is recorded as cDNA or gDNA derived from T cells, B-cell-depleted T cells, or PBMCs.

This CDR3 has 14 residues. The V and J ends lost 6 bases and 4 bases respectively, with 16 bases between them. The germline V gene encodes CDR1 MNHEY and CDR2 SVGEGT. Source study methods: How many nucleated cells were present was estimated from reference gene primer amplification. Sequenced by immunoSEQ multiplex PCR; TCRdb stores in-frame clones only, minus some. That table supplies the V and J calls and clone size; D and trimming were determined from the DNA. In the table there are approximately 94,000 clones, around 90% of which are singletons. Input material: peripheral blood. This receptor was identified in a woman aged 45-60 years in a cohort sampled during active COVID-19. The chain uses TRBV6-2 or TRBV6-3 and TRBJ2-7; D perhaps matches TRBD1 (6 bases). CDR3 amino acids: CASSSSQGRYEQYF. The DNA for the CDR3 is TGTGCCAGCAGCTCTAGCCAGGGGCGTTACGAGCAGTACTTC.